The subject of this entry is one T cell receptor beta chain. Primers for the PCR totalled 60 Vbeta and 13 Jbeta. Produced via immunoSEQ multiplex PCR; TCRdb's table is partial and in-frame only. The repertoire consists of about 190,000 clones, with about nine tenths occurring once and the leading ten covering over 1%. This entry comes from a study of cytomegalovirus exposure and HLA in healthy donors. Between the trimmed V and J ends, which lost 10 bases and 2 bases, there was a span of 19 bases. Germline V gene lookup returns CDR1 MNHEY and CDR2 SMNVEV (reference sequence). The CDR3 is made up of 15 amino acids.

This sequence joins TRBV27 and TRBJ2-3; D is ambiguous. This clonotype was obtained from a man in his thirties or forties in good health and CMV-seronegative. Specimen: PBMCs. The CDR3 here is CATKWSADDTDTQYF. CDR3 DNA: TGTGCCACCAAGTGGTCGGCGGATGACACAGATACGCAGTATTTT.